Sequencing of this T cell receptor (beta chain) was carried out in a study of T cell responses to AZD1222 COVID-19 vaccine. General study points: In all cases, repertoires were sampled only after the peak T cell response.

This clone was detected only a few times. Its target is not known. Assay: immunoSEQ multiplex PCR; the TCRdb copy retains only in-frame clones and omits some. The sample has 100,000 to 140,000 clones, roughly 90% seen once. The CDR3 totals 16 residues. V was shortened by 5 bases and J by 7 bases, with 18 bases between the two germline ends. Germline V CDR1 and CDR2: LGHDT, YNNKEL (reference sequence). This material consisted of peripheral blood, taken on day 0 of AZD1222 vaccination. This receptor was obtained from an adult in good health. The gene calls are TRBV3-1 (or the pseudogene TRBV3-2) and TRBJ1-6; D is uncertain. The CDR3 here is CASSSYAAGVNSPLHF. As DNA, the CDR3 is TGTGCCAGCAGCTCTTATGCCGCCGGGGTAAATTCACCCCTCCACTTT.